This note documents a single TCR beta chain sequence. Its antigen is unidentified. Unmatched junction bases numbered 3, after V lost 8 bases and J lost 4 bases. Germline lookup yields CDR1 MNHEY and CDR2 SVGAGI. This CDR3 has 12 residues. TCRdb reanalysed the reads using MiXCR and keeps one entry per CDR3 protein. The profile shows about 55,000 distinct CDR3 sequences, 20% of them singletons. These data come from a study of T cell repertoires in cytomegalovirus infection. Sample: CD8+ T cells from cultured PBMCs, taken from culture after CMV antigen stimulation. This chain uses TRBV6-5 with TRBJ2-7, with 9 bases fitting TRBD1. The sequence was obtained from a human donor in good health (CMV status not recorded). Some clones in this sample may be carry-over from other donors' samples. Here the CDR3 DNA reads TGTGCCAGCGGGACAGGGAATTACGAGCAGTACTTC. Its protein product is CASGTGNYEQYF.